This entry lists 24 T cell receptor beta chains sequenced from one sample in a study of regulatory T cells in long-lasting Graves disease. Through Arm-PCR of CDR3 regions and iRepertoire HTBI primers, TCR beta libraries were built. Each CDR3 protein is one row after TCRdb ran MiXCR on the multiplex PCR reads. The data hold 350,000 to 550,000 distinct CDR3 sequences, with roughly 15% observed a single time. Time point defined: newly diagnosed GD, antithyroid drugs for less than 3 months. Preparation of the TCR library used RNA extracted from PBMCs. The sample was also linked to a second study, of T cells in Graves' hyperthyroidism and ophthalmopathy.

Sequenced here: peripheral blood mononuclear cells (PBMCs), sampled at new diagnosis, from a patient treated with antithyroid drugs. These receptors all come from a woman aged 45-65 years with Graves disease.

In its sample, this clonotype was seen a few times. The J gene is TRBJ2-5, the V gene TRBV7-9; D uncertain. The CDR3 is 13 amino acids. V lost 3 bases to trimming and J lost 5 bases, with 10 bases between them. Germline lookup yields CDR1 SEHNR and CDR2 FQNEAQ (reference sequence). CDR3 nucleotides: TGTGCCAGCAGCTTGTCGCATTGGGAGACCCAGTACTTC. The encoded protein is CASSLSHWETQYF.

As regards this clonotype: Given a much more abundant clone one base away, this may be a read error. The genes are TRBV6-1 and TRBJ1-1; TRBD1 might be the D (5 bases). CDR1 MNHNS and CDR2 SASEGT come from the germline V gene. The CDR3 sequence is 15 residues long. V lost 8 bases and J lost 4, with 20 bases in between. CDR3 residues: CASHQGSRAGTEAFF. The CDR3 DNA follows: TGTGCCAGCCATCAGGGAAGTCGGGCGGGCACTGAAGCTTTCTTT.

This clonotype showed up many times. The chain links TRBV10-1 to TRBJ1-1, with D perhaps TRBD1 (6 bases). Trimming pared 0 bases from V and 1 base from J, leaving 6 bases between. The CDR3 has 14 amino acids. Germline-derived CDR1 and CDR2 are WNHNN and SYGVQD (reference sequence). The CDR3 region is CASSESTGNTEAFF. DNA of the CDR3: TGCGCCAGCAGTGAGTCGACAGGGAACACTGAAGCTTTCTTT.

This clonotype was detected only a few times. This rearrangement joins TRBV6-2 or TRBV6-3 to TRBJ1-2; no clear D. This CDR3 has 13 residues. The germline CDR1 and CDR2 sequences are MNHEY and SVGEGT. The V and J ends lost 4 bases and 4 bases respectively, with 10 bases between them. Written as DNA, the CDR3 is TGTGCCAGCAGTTCAGACATATTCTATGGCTACACCTTC. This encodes CASSSDIFYGYTF.

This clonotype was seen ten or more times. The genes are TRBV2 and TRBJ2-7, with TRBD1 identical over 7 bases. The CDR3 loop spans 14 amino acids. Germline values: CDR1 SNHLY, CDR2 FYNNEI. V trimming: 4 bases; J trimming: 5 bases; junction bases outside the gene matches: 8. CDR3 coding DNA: TGTGCCAGCAGTGGACAGGGTGGTAGGAACGAGCAGTACTTC. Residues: CASSGQGGRNEQYF.

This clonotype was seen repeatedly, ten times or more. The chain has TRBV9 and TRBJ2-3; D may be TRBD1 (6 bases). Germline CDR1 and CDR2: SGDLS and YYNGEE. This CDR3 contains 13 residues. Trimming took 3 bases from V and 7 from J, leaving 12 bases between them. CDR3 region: CASSGNRDNTQYF. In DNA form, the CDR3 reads TGTGCCAGCAGCGGGAACAGGGATAATACGCAGTATTTT.

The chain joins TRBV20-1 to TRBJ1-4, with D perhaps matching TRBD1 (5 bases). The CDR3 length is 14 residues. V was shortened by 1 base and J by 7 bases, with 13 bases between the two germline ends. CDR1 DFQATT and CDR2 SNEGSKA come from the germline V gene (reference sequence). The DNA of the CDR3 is TGCAGTGCTAGAGTGGGGGGAAAAGCTGAAAAACTGTTTTTT. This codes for CSARVGGKAEKLFF.

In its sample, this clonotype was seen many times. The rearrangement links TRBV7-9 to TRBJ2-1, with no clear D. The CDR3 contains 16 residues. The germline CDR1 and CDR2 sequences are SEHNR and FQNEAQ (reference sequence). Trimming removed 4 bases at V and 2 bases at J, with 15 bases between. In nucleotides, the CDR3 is TGTGCCAGCAGCTCAAAACAGAATCCCCCCTACAATGAGCAGTTCTTC. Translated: CASSSKQNPPYNEQFF.

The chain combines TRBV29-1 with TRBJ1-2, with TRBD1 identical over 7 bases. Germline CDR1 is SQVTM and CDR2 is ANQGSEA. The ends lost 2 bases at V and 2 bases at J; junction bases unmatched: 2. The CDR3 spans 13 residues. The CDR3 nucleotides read TGCAGCGTTGAACACAGGGGCAACTATGGCTACACCTTC. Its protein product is CSVEHRGNYGYTF.

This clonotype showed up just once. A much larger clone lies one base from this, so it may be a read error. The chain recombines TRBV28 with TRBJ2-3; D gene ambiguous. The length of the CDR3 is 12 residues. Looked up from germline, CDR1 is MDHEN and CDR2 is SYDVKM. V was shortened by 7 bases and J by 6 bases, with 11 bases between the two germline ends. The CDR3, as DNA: TGTGCCAGCAATCGTCTGAAGGATACGCAGTATTTT. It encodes CASNRLKDTQYF.

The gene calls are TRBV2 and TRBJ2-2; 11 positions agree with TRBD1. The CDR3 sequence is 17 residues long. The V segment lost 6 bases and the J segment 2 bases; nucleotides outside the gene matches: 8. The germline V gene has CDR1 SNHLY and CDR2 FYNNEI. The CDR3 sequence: CASSPIGQGANTGELFF. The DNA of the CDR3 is TGTGCCAGCAGCCCCATCGGACAGGGGGCTAACACCGGGGAGCTGTTTTTT.

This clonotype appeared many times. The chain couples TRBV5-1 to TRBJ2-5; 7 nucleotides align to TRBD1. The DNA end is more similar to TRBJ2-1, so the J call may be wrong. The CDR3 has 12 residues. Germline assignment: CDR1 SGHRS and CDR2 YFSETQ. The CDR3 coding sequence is TGCGCCAGCAGCTCGACAGGGAATGAGCAGTTCTTC. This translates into CASSSTGNEQFF.

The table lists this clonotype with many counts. The CDR3 here is CASSQGTGVYGYTF. The CDR3 DNA is TGTGCCAGCAGCCAAGGGACAGGGGTCTATGGCTACACCTTC. This rearrangement joins TRBV3-1 to TRBJ1-2, with 9 bases identical to TRBD1. With V trimmed by 1 base and J by 4 bases, 1 base remained unmatched. CDR3 size: 14 residues. Germline CDR1 and CDR2: LGHDT and YNNKEL (reference sequence).

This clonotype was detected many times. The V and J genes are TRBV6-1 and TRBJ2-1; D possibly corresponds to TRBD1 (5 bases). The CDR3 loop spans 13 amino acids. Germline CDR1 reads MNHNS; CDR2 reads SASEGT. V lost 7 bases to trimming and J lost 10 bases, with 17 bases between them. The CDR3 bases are TGTGCCAGCAAGGAGCACAGGACAATAGAGCAGTTCTTC. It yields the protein CASKEHRTIEQFF.

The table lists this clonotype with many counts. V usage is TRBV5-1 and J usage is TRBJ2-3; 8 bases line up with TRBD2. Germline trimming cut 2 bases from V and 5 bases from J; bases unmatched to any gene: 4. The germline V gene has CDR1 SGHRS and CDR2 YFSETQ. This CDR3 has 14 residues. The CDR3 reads CASSLAGAVDTQYF. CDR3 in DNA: TGCGCCAGCAGCTTAGCGGGAGCGGTAGATACGCAGTATTTT.

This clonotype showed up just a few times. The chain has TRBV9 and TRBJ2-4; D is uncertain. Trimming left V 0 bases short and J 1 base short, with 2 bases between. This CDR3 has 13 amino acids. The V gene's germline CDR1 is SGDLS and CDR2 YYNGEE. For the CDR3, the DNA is TGTGCCAGCAGCGTAGATGCCAAAAACATTCAGTACTTC. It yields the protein CASSVDAKNIQYF.

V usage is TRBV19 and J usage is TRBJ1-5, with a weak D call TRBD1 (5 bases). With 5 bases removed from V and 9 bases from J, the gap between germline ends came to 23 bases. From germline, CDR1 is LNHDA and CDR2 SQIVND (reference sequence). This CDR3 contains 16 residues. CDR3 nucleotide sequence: TGTGCCAGTAGTGTCCCCGGGACCCTCAATCAGCGGCCCCAGCATTTT. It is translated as CASSVPGTLNQRPQHF.

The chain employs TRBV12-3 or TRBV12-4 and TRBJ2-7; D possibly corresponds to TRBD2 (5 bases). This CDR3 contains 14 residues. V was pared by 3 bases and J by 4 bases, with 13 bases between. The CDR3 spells CASSFSTILYEQYF. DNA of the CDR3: TGTGCCAGCAGTTTTTCGACTATTTTATACGAGCAGTACTTC.

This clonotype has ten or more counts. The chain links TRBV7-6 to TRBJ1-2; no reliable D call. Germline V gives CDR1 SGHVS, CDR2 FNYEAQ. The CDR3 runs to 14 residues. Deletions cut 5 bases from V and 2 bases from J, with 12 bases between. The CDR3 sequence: CASSPTRENYGYTF. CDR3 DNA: TGTGCCAGCAGCCCAACCCGGGAGAACTATGGCTACACCTTC.

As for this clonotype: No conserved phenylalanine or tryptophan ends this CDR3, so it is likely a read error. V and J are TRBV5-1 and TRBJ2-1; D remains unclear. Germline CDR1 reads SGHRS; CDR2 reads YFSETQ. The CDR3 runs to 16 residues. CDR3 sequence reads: CASSLAKGASYNEQFC. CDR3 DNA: TGCGCCAGTAGCTTGGCCAAAGGTGCATCCTACAATGAGCAGTTCTGC.

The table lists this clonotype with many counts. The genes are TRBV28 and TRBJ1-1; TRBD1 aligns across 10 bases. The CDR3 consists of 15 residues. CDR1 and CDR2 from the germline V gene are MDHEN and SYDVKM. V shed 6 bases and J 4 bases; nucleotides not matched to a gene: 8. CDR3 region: CASRQTGGGGTEAFF. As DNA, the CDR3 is TGTGCCAGCAGGCAGACAGGGGGCGGTGGCACTGAAGCTTTCTTT.

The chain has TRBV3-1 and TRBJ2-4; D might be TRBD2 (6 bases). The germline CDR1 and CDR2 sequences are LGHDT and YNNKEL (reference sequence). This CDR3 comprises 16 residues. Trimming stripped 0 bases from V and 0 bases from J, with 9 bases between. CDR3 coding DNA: TGTGCCAGCAGCCAAGATTGGGGACTAGCCAAAAACATTCAGTACTTC. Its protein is CASSQDWGLAKNIQYF.

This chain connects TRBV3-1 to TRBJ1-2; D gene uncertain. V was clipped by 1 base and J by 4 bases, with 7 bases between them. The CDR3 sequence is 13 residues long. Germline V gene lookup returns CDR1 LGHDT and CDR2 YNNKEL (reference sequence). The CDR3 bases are TGTGCCAGCAGCCAAGCTTCCGGCTATGGCTACACCTTC. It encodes CASSQASGYGYTF.

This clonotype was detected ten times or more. CDR3 sequence: CASSFVQGPGDQPQHF. The CDR3 DNA reads TGTGCCAGCAGTTTCGTGCAGGGCCCCGGGGATCAGCCCCAGCATTTT. V gene TRBV12-3 or TRBV12-4 combines with J gene TRBJ1-5; possible D gene TRBD1, 5 bases. This CDR3 has 16 residues. The V and J ends lost 3 bases and 5 bases respectively, with 17 bases between them.